Reported below is one T cell receptor beta chain. Its specificity is not known. Using a J-beta primer mix together with a sample-barcoded 5' primer, a second PCR was run for about 6 to 12 cycles. Paired-end reads containing CDR3 totaled no fewer than 2.5 million for each sample. One entry per CDR3 protein results from TCRdb running MiXCR on the 5' RACE reads. The sample has about 1.7 million distinct CDR3 sequences; roughly 30% are singletons. The sample comes from a study of blood T cells in healthy people across ages. The V and J ends lost 7 bases and 4 bases respectively, with 22 bases between them. Germline lookup yields CDR1 SGHRS and CDR2 YFSETQ. The CDR3 covers 16 residues. Points from the study as a whole: Relative to aged donors, long-lived donors carried more naive CD4+ cells and displayed higher diversity. It was not possible, with unsorted PBMCs, to conclusively compare naive and antigen-experienced cells.

The sample consisted of blood. The sequence was collected from a woman aged 25 to 39 in good health. V gene TRBV5-1 combines with J gene TRBJ2-3; D is possibly TRBD2 (6 bases). The CDR3 region has the DNA TGCGCCAGCTCCCCGGGAGCCGCTTCTATTTCAGATACGCAGTATTTT. Translated, it gives CASSPGAASISDTQYF.